This paragraph covers one T cell receptor beta chain sequence. The antigen it recognizes is unknown. No base qualities exist here, and no much larger clone lies one base off it. Sample treatment or condition, as interpreted from the label and publication: in vitro stimulation with specific CMV peptide epitopes to enrich CMV-specific T cells. These data belong to a study of T cell repertoires in cytomegalovirus infection (dated by TCRdb to between 2018 and 2021). Turning to the overall study: The peptide stimulations were aimed at well-studied HLA-B-restricted epitopes as well as recently identified HLA-C-restricted CMV epitopes, whose presentation resists viral immunomodulation. The HLA type of each donor mattered for the analysis, because public TCR beta signatures pointed to carriage of CMV infection along with the matching HLA type.

General conclusions and limits of the study: The ex vivo response was dominated by HLA-C-restricted CMV-specific TCR beta clonotypes, which also provided the single most frequent clonotype in two of eight donors. Cumulative frequency of public TCR beta family members discriminated carriers of CMV infection plus the relevant HLA type in this cohort and an independent roughly 350-donor cohort.

The sequencer was an Illumina HiSeq 1500. The raw public reads went through TCRdb reprocessing: fastp at Q25, MiXCR clone calling, in-frame beta chains kept. Rows with one shared CDR3 protein collapse into an entry with the most common genes and DNA. The sample has roughly 220,000 distinct CDR3 sequences on record, 35% to 45% of them singletons. Roughly three fifths of the sample rests with the top ten. The germline V end is reduced by 8 bases and the J end by 7 bases; junction bases left unmatched: 5. The CDR3 contains 14 residues, cysteine and phenylalanine counted. Of all the DNA, just the CDR3 is kept, 42 bases in frame from base 1. Via the germline V gene (reference sequence), CDR1 is SEHNR and CDR2 FQNEAQ.

The TCR comes from a human donor in good health (CMV status not recorded). Some clones in this sample may be carry-over from other donors' samples. The sequence is built from TRBV7-9 and TRBJ1-6; TRBD1 matches 10 bases in the middle. The sequencing used CD8+ T cells from cultured PBMCs, collected from culture after CMV antigen stimulation. The CDR3 reads CASRSDRGNSPLHF. DNA sequence: TGTGCCAGCCGCTCGGACAGGGGGAATTCACCCCTCCACTTT.